One sample yielded the 31 T cell receptor beta chains listed below, sequenced in a study of T cell repertoires in cytomegalovirus infection. Each CDR3 protein is one row after TCRdb ran MiXCR on the reads. The sample shows 560,000 or so distinct CDR3 sequences, 16% of them seen only once. The source material was CD8+ T cells from PBMCs. The receptors stem from a human donor in good health (CMV status not recorded). Some clones in this sample may be carry-over from other donors' samples.

This chain uses TRBV6-1 with TRBJ1-2; D unclear. The CDR3 loop spans 15 amino acids. The ends were cut back, 7 bases at V and 6 bases at J, with 21 bases in the middle. Germline CDR1 and CDR2: MNHNS and SASEGT. The CDR3 region has the DNA TGTGCCAGCACCCCCTCATTAGGGTTCCAGGATGGCTACACCTTC. As protein: CASTPSLGFQDGYTF.

This clonotype appeared many times. The chain joins TRBV7-6 to TRBJ1-1; 7 bases map to TRBD1. The CDR3 sequence is 17 residues long. Per the germline V gene, CDR1 is SGHVS and CDR2 is FNYEAQ. The trim removed 5 bases at V and 1 base at J, leaving 13 bases unmatched. The CDR3 spells CASSISGGDKRNTEAFF. The DNA for the CDR3 is TGTGCCAGCAGCATATCAGGGGGAGATAAGAGGAACACTGAAGCTTTCTTT.

This clonotype has ten or more counts. This chain uses TRBV7-3 with TRBJ2-1; 9 bases agree with TRBD2. CDR1 SGHTA and CDR2 FQGTGA come from the germline V gene. The trim removed 4 bases at V and 5 bases at J, leaving 6 bases unmatched. The CDR3 length is 15 residues. The CDR3 bases are TGTGCCAGCAGCTGGGGGACTAGCCTAAACAATGAGCAGTTCTTC. Translated: CASSWGTSLNNEQFF.

This clonotype has only a few counts. The chain employs TRBV7-6 and TRBJ1-3; D is possibly TRBD1 (5 bases). Germline V gene lookup returns CDR1 SGHVS and CDR2 FNYEAQ. Between the trimmed V and J ends, which lost 6 bases and 2 bases, there was a span of 14 bases. The CDR3 covers 15 residues. CDR3 nucleotides: TGTGCCAGCAGTTTTTCTGGGGGTCCTGGAAACACCATATATTTT. The encoded protein is CASSFSGGPGNTIYF.

This clonotype was seen at least ten times. This sequence joins TRBV6-6 and TRBJ1-5; 8 bases align to TRBD1. CDR3 size: 14 residues. Per germline, CDR1 MNHNY and CDR2 SVGAGI (reference sequence). V gave up 6 bases and J gave up 6 bases; unmatched junction bases: 7. The DNA of the CDR3 is TGTGCCAGCAGCTCAGACAGGGGATCTCAGCCCCAGCATTTT. Its translation: CASSSDRGSQPQHF.

A remark on this clonotype: This is likely a read error, given that the CDR3 carries no conserved phenylalanine or tryptophan at its end. V and J are TRBV6-4 and TRBJ2-1; TRBD2 matches at 8 bases. The CDR3 is made up of 14 amino acids. Losses at the gene ends were 4 bases for V and 4 bases for J; bases not matched to a gene: 3. The germline gives CDR1 MRHNA, CDR2 SNTAGT. Here the CDR3 reads CASSAGGLYNEQFL. In nucleotides, the CDR3 is TGTGCCAGCAGTGCGGGAGGGCTTTACAATGAGCAGTTCTTA.

The chain carries TRBV4-1 and TRBJ2-7; TRBD2 matches at 12 bases. The V segment lost 2 bases and the J segment 4 bases; nucleotides outside the gene matches: 3. This CDR3 comprises 15 residues. Per germline, CDR1 MGHRA and CDR2 YSYEKL. The CDR3 region is CASSQWTSGTYEQYF. The CDR3 coding sequence is TGCGCCAGCAGCCAATGGACTAGCGGGACATACGAGCAGTACTTC.

This clonotype was seen ten or more times. The genes are TRBV7-8 and TRBJ2-7; TRBD2 might be the D (6 bases). In germline, CDR1 is SGHVS, CDR2 FQNEAQ. This CDR3 spans 15 amino acids. The V gene lost 5 bases and the J gene lost 4 bases, with 18 bases spanning the gap. CDR3 region: CASSPAGPNGYEQYF. The CDR3 DNA reads as TGTGCCAGCAGCCCTGCGGGACCGAACGGTTACGAGCAGTACTTC.

The sample holds a few counts of this clonotype. The CDR3: CSARVRQGYEQYF. The CDR3 DNA sequence: TGCAGTGCTAGAGTCCGACAGGGCTACGAGCAGTACTTC. V and J are TRBV20-1 and TRBJ2-7, with 7 positions matching TRBD1. With V trimmed by 1 base and J by 3 bases, 3 bases remained unmatched. CDR1 and CDR2 from the germline V gene are DFQATT and SNEGSKA (reference sequence). The CDR3 has 13 amino acids.

This clonotype appeared a few times. The chain recombines TRBV4-1 with TRBJ1-2; perhaps TRBD1 as D (5 bases). The CDR3 length is 14 residues. In germline, CDR1 is MGHRA, CDR2 YSYEKL. V was trimmed by 0 bases and J by 6 bases, leaving 11 bases between them. In nucleotides, the CDR3 is TGCGCCAGCAGCCAAGACATCAGGGCGGATGGCTACACCTTC. Translated, it gives CASSQDIRADGYTF.

This clonotype was observed a few times. The chain recombines TRBV20-1 with TRBJ1-2; D perhaps matches TRBD1 (6 bases). The CDR3 covers 14 residues. The ends were cut back, 1 base at V and 2 bases at J, with 11 bases in the middle. Germline CDR1 is DFQATT and CDR2 is SNEGSKA (reference sequence). The CDR3 DNA is TGCAGTGCTAGAGTCGAACAGGGCAACTATGGCTACACCTTC. Translated, it gives CSARVEQGNYGYTF.

This clonotype was counted many times. The chain carries TRBV7-8 and TRBJ2-5, with D possibly TRBD1 on 6 matching bases. V lost 3 bases, J lost 4 bases, and 12 bases lay in between. The CDR3 is made up of 14 amino acids. Germline CDR1 and CDR2: SGHVS and FQNEAQ. The CDR3 here is CASSFLGGAETQYF. CDR3 coding DNA: TGTGCCAGCAGCTTTCTAGGGGGAGCAGAGACCCAGTACTTC.

This clonotype has just a few counts. This chain uses TRBV4-1 with TRBJ1-6; possibly TRBD1 for D (6 bases). V was clipped by 6 bases and J by 9 bases, with 15 bases between them. Germline V gives CDR1 MGHRA, CDR2 YSYEKL. This CDR3 region has 14 residues. CDR3 sequence: CASRLSDSGSPLHF. The CDR3 DNA reads TGCGCCAGCAGGCTATCGGACAGTGGTTCACCCCTCCACTTT.

This chain connects TRBV27 to TRBJ2-7; D call uncertain. Germline V gives CDR1 MNHEY, CDR2 SMNVEV (reference sequence). The germline V and J ends were trimmed by 2 bases and 2 bases, with 10 bases remaining between them. The CDR3 contains 14 residues. The DNA for the CDR3 is TGTGCCAGCAGTTTACTAGACTCTGCCTACGAGCAGTACTTC. Its translation: CASSLLDSAYEQYF.

This clonotype was observed a few times. The chain joins TRBV18 to TRBJ2-5; perhaps D is TRBD1 or TRBD2 (5 bases each). The CDR3 sequence is 17 residues long. V lost 1 base and J 0 bases, leaving 15 bases between the germline ends. Germline assignment: CDR1 KGHSH and CDR2 LQKENI. CDR3 sequence (DNA): TGTGCCAGCTCACCACTCCCAGCGGACAATTACCAAGAGACCCAGTACTTC. Residues: CASSPLPADNYQETQYF.

The rearrangement joins TRBV28 to TRBJ1-6; D not certain. Trimming pared 8 bases from V and 5 bases from J, leaving 10 bases between. The V gene's germline CDR1 is MDHEN and CDR2 SYDVKM. The CDR3 has 13 amino acids. DNA of the CDR3: TGTGCCAGCTCGGACTGTAATAATTCACCCCTCCACTTT. Translation: CASSDCNNSPLHF.

Ten or more counts support this clonotype. This chain uses TRBV7-9 with TRBJ1-1; weak D call: TRBD1 (6 bases). Germline CDR1 and CDR2: SEHNR and FQNEAQ (reference sequence). The germline V and J ends were trimmed by 5 bases and 0 bases, with 16 bases remaining between them. The CDR3 sequence is 16 residues long. For the CDR3, the DNA is TGTGCCAGCAGCCTATACGAGACAGGTTTGAACACTGAAGCTTTCTTT. It codes for CASSLYETGLNTEAFF.

The CDR3: CASNSGRRTDTQYF. DNA of the CDR3: TGTGCCAGCAATTCTGGACGGCGCACAGATACGCAGTATTTT. This sequence joins TRBV27 and TRBJ2-3, with no clear D. The CDR3 contains 14 residues. Germline assignment: CDR1 MNHEY and CDR2 SMNVEV (reference sequence). Trimming pared 7 bases from V and 1 base from J, leaving 12 bases between.

This clonotype has a handful of counts. The chain employs TRBV2 and TRBJ1-6; TRBD1 matches 7 bases. The V segment lost 0 bases and the J segment 6 bases; nucleotides outside the gene matches: 5. The germline CDR1 and CDR2 sequences are SNHLY and FYNNEI. The CDR3 is made up of 16 amino acids. The CDR3 region is CASSEAYRGLNSPLHF. CDR3 DNA: TGTGCCAGCAGTGAAGCCTACAGGGGCCTTAATTCACCCCTCCACTTT.

This clonotype was found a few times. The chain carries TRBV12-3 or TRBV12-4 and TRBJ1-1, with no clear D. Trimming removed 7 bases at V and 0 bases at J, with 15 bases between. The CDR3 is 15 amino acids. CDR3 amino acids: CASTPWEQMNTEAFF. The CDR3 DNA is TGTGCCAGCACCCCGTGGGAACAGATGAACACTGAAGCTTTCTTT.

This clonotype has only a few counts. V and J are TRBV20-1 and TRBJ2-7; perhaps D is TRBD1 or TRBD2 (5 bases each). CDR1 and CDR2 from the germline V gene are DFQATT and SNEGSKA (reference sequence). Trimming stripped 1 base from V and 5 bases from J, with 15 bases between. The CDR3 extends over 14 amino acids. CDR3 sequence reads: CSARAAGKGDEQYF. CDR3 bases: TGCAGTGCTAGAGCTGCAGGGAAGGGAGACGAGCAGTACTTC.

This chain joins TRBV10-3 and TRBJ1-2, with 7 bases that match TRBD1. Germline CDR1 ENHRY, CDR2 SYGVKD. The length of the CDR3 is 15 residues. Trimming removed 4 bases from V and 8 bases from J; junction bases left unmatched: 13. CDR3 bases: TGTGCCATCAGTGCACCTTCGACAGGGATAGAGGGCTACACCTTC. Amino acids: CAISAPSTGIEGYTF.

The table lists this clonotype with many counts. The rearrangement joins TRBV11-2 to TRBJ2-3, with 9 bases matching TRBD2. The CDR3 runs 17 residues. The germline CDR1 and CDR2 sequences are SGHAT and FQNNGV. J was trimmed by 2 bases and V by 0 bases; bases with no gene match: 6. As DNA, the CDR3 is TGTGCCAGCAGCTTAGAATTAGCGGGGGCTTACACAGATACGCAGTATTTT. This translates into CASSLELAGAYTDTQYF.

Regarding this clonotype: A much larger clonotype is one base distant, so this may be a read error. V usage is TRBV6-1 and J usage is TRBJ1-1, with a weak D call TRBD1 (5 bases). This CDR3 is built from 14 residues. Germline CDR1 is MNHNS and CDR2 is SASEGT. The CDR3 region has the DNA TGTGCCAGCAGTGAGTGGACACCGAACACTGAAACTTTCTTT. Its translation is CASSEWTPNTETFF.

This rearrangement joins TRBV19 to TRBJ2-3, with 9 positions matching TRBD2. Germline-derived CDR1 and CDR2 are LNHDA and SQIVND (reference sequence). Unmatched junction bases numbered 5, after V lost 6 bases and J lost 1 base. The CDR3 is made up of 15 amino acids. In DNA, the CDR3 is TGTGCCAGTAGAGAGATAGCGGGGGGCACAGATACGCAGTATTTT. It codes for CASREIAGGTDTQYF.

This clonotype has a handful of counts. The CDR3 spells CASSSRQFANTGELFF. CDR3 DNA sequence: TGTGCCAGCAGTTCCAGACAGTTCGCGAACACCGGGGAGCTGTTTTTT. This chain links TRBV28 with TRBJ2-2; the D gene is possibly TRBD1 (5 bases). The CDR3 contains 16 residues. The V gene lost 4 bases and the J gene lost 0 bases, with 12 bases spanning the gap. The V gene's germline CDR1 is MDHEN and CDR2 SYDVKM.

The rearrangement links TRBV9 to TRBJ2-1; maybe TRBD2 (5 bases). This CDR3 comprises 16 residues. From germline, CDR1 is SGDLS and CDR2 YYNGEE. Trimming stripped 0 bases from V and 4 bases from J, with 14 bases between. The CDR3 here is CASSVALGARYNEQFF. The CDR3 bases are TGTGCCAGCAGCGTAGCTTTGGGAGCGCGGTACAATGAGCAGTTCTTC.

To note about this clonotype: A read error may explain this, as a much larger clone is one base away. The chain recombines TRBV12-5 with TRBJ1-3; 7 nucleotides align to TRBD1. Germline V gene sequence: CDR1 LGHNT, CDR2 FRNRAP. With V trimmed by 5 bases and J by 2 bases, 12 bases remained unmatched. The CDR3 is 17 residues long. The CDR3 loop reads CASGPLTGLHPGNTIYF. CDR3 nucleotides: TGTGCTAGTGGTCCGTTGACAGGGCTACACCCTGGAAACACCATATATTTT.

This clonotype has a count of ten or more. The chain employs TRBV4-1 and TRBJ1-1; D perhaps matches TRBD1 (5 bases). Germline V gives CDR1 MGHRA, CDR2 YSYEKL. The CDR3 runs to 14 residues. Trimming cost V 6 bases and J 1 base, with 12 bases left between them. CDR3: CASSHIQGNTEAFF. The DNA for the CDR3 is TGCGCCAGCAGTCATATCCAGGGGAACACTGAAGCTTTCTTT.

V gene TRBV6-2 or TRBV6-3 combines with J gene TRBJ1-1; D call uncertain. There are 15 residues in the CDR3. V lost 2 bases to trimming and J lost 2 bases, with 12 bases between them. Germline V gene lookup returns CDR1 MNHEY and CDR2 SVGEGT. The CDR3 DNA reads as TGTGCCAGCAGTTACAGGTCACCAATAAACACTGAAGCTTTCTTT. It specifies CASSYRSPINTEAFF.

This rearrangement joins TRBV6-6 to TRBJ2-1; D possibly corresponds to TRBD1 (9 bases). CDR1 is MNHNY, CDR2 SVGAGI, per germline (reference sequence). The germline V and J ends were trimmed by 5 bases and 0 bases, with 23 bases remaining between them. The CDR3 consists of 19 residues. The CDR3 sequence: CASSPGTGRTSSSYNEQFF. CDR3 nucleotides: TGTGCCAGCAGTCCAGGGACAGGGAGGACTAGCAGCTCCTACAATGAGCAGTTCTTC.